This is a list of T cell receptor beta chains from one sample in a study of blood T cells in healthy people across ages. TCRdb called the 5' RACE reads again in MiXCR, with one record for every CDR3 protein. The sample consists of about 970,000 distinct CDR3 sequences, roughly half of them appearing once. The sample consisted of blood. The receptor set was obtained from a woman in her sixties in good health. Both conserved end residues are part of each CDR3. The order of the fields is clone size, J gene, V gene, D gene, CDR3 protein, CDR3 DNA. The D gene is left open where the match is weak. Clone size is given for some rows only: seen once, a few or many times, or a class if the clone is expanded.

size: NA; J: TRBJ2-7; V: TRBV3-1; D: NA; CDR3: CASTQTVSSYEQYF; DNA: TGTGCCAGCACCCAGACGGTGAGCTCCTACGAGCAGTACTTC
size: NA; J: TRBJ2-5; V: TRBV7-8; D: NA; CDR3: CASSLQHLHQETQYF; DNA: TGTGCCAGCAGCTTACAACATCTCCACCAAGAGACCCAGTACTTC
size: few; J: TRBJ2-3; V: TRBV7-2; D: NA; CDR3: CASSRGAPDTQYF; DNA: TGTGCCAGCAGCCGCGGTGCCCCAGATACGCAGTATTTT
size: NA; J: TRBJ2-7; V: TRBV29-1; D: TRBD2; CDR3: CSVGSPSGSSYEQYF; DNA: TGCAGCGTTGGCTCCCCGAGCGGGAGCTCCTACGAGCAGTACTTC
size: few; J: TRBJ2-7; V: TRBV7-8; D: TRBD1; CDR3: CASSPQGAGAYEQYF; DNA: TGTGCCAGCAGCCCTCAGGGGGCAGGGGCTTACGAGCAGTACTTC
size: NA; J: TRBJ1-2; V: TRBV4-3; D: NA; CDR3: CASSLWGAGKGGYTF; DNA: TGCGCCAGCAGCCTTTGGGGGGCAGGGAAGGGTGGCTACACCTTC
size: NA; J: TRBJ2-4; V: TRBV27; D: NA; CDR3: CASSLRDSNGQYF; DNA: TGTGCCAGCAGTTTACGTGACAGCAACGGGCAGTACTTC
size: NA; J: TRBJ1-4; V: TRBV5-1; D: NA; CDR3: CASGTGQSTNEKLFF; DNA: TGCGCCAGCGGTACCGGACAGTCAACTAATGAAAAACTGTTTTTT
size: NA; J: TRBJ2-7; V: TRBV6-5; D: TRBD2; CDR3: CASSYSSASGSYEQYF; DNA: TGTGCCAGCAGTTACTCTTCCGCTAGCGGGAGTTACGAGCAGTACTTC
size: few; J: TRBJ2-5; V: TRBV28; D: NA; CDR3: CASGQTEETQYF; DNA: TGTGCCAGCGGTCAGACAGAAGAGACCCAGTACTTC
size: few; J: TRBJ2-1; V: TRBV24-1; D: NA; CDR3: CATSGWRTYNEQFF; DNA: TGTGCCACCTCCGGGTGGCGGACCTACAATGAGCAGTTCTTC
size: many; J: TRBJ2-6; V: TRBV5-1; D: NA; CDR3: CASRNRDSGANVLTF; DNA: TGCGCCAGTCGGAACAGGGACTCTGGGGCCAACGTCCTGACTTTC
size: NA; J: TRBJ2-7; V: TRBV6-5; D: NA; CDR3: CASSYAESYEQYF; DNA: TGTGCCAGCAGTTACGCGGAGTCCTACGAGCAGTACTTC
size: NA; J: TRBJ2-7; V: TRBV4-1; D: TRBD1; CDR3: CDSSQVAGTETLYEQYF; DNA: TGCGACAGCAGCCAAGTCGCCGGGACAGAGACTCTTTACGAGCAGTACTTC
size: NA; J: TRBJ2-1; V: TRBV6-6; D: NA; CDR3: CASSFWLEQFF; DNA: TGTGCCAGCAGTTTCTGGCTTGAGCAGTTCTTC
size: NA; J: TRBJ1-1; V: TRBV3-1; D: NA; CDR3: CASSPNRGADTEAFF; DNA: TGTGCCAGCAGCCCGAACCGGGGGGCGGACACTGAAGCTTTCTTT
size: NA; J: TRBJ2-2; V: TRBV20-1; D: NA; CDR3: CSARRGNTGELFF; DNA: TGCAGTGCTAGAAGGGGGAACACCGGGGAGCTGTTTTTT